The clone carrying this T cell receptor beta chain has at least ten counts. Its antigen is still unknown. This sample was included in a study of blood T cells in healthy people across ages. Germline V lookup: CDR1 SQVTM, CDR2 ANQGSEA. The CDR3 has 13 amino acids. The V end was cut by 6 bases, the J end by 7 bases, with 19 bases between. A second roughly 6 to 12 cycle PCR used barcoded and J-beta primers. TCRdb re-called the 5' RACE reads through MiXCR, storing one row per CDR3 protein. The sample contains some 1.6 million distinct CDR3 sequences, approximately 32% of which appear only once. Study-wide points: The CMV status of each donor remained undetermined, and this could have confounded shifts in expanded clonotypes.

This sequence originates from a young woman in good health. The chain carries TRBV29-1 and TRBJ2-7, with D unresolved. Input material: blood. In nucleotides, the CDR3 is TGCAGCGTCTACAGTGGGTTGAATTGGGAGCAGTACTTC. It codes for CSVYSGLNWEQYF.